The present T cell receptor beta chain was sequenced within a study of T cells after somatic rescue of genetic block. This clone has just one count. This table comes from immunoSEQ multiplex PCR, and its TCRdb copy is limited to in-frame clones, with some not included. Here the sample spans 9,500 to 14,000 clones, around 73% being singletons. With 1 base removed from V and 4 bases from J, the gap between germline ends came to 20 bases. Germline V gene sequence: CDR1 LGHNA, CDR2 YNFKEQ. This CDR3 spans 18 amino acids. The chain combines TRBV4-2 with TRBJ2-1, with D perhaps matching TRBD1 or TRBD2 (6 bases each). The receptor was isolated from a boy aged 10-17 years. Sequences were obtained from peripheral blood mononuclear cells (PBMCs). Here the CDR3 reads CASSQVGGGQAIYNEQFF. The DNA for the CDR3 is TGTGCCAGCAGCCAAGTAGGAGGGGGACAAGCAATTTACAATGAGCAGTTCTTC.